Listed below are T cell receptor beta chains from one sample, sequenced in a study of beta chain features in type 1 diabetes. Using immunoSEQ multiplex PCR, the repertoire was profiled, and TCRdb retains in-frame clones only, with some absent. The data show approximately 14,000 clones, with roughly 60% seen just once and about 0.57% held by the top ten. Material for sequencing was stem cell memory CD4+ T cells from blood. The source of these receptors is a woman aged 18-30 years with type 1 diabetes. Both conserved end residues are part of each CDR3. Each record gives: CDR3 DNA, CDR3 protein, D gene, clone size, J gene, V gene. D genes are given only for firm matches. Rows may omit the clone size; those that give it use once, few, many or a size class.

CDR3nt: TGTGCCAGCAGTCTAGCGGGATTCGTCTACGAGCAGTACTTC
CDR3aa: CASSLAGFVYEQYF
d_gene: TRBD2
abundance: .
j_gene: TRBJ2-7
v_gene: TRBV28

CDR3nt: TGTGCCAGCAGTGGACAGGGGGTTGAAGCTTTCTTT
CDR3aa: CASSGQGVEAFF
d_gene: TRBD1
abundance: .
j_gene: TRBJ1-1
v_gene: TRBV2

CDR3nt: TGCGCCAGCACCGAAGGGACGGGGGGCAACATTCAGTACTTC
CDR3aa: CASTEGTGGNIQYF
d_gene: .
abundance: once
j_gene: TRBJ2-4
v_gene: TRBV5-1

CDR3nt: TGCGCCAGCAGCTCCCCGGGACAGGGGACGTCAAAGAACACTGAAGCTTTCTTT
CDR3aa: CASSSPGQGTSKNTEAFF
d_gene: TRBD1
abundance: .
j_gene: TRBJ1-1
v_gene: TRBV5-1

CDR3nt: TGTGCCAGCAGCCGTTTTCTAGCGGGAAGAGAGACCCAGTACTTC
CDR3aa: CASSRFLAGRETQYF
d_gene: TRBD2
abundance: .
j_gene: TRBJ2-5
v_gene: TRBV4-2

CDR3nt: TGTGCCAGCAGGGACATTGCTGGGGCCAACGTCCTGACTTTC
CDR3aa: CASRDIAGANVLTF
d_gene: .
abundance: few
j_gene: TRBJ2-6
v_gene: TRBV6-1

CDR3nt: TGTGCCAGCAGCGTAGGGGCTAGCGGGAGGGATACGCAGTATTTT
CDR3aa: CASSVGASGRDTQYF
d_gene: TRBD2
abundance: .
j_gene: TRBJ2-3
v_gene: TRBV9

CDR3nt: TGTGCCAGCAGCGTAGCTACTAGCTCTGAGCAGTACTTC
CDR3aa: CASSVATSSEQYF
d_gene: .
abundance: .
j_gene: TRBJ2-7
v_gene: TRBV9

CDR3nt: TGTGCCAGCAGCTTAGTATCTCAGCGGGGGGCGATCACAGATACGCAGTATTTT
CDR3aa: CASSLVSQRGAITDTQYF
d_gene: TRBD2
abundance: .
j_gene: TRBJ2-3
v_gene: TRBV7-6

CDR3nt: TGTGCCAGCAGCTGGGGACTTGGAAACATTCAGTACTTC
CDR3aa: CASSWGLGNIQYF
d_gene: .
abundance: .
j_gene: TRBJ2-4
v_gene: TRBV7-2

CDR3nt: TGCAGCGTTGTCAAAATTTGGGGAAGTGGGGCCCTAGCCAAAAACATTCAGTACTTC
CDR3aa: CSVVKIWGSGALAKNIQYF
d_gene: .
abundance: .
j_gene: TRBJ2-4
v_gene: TRBV29-1